The 13 T cell receptor beta chains below all came from one sample that was sequenced in a study of cytomegalovirus exposure and HLA in healthy donors. PCR involved 60 Vbeta and 13 Jbeta primers. Libraries were prepared by immunoSEQ multiplex PCR; TCRdb keeps only in-frame clonotypes and omits some of them. This table holds 100,000 to 120,000 clones, about 13% found once. What was sequenced was PBMCs. These receptors were collected from a man between 40 and 49 years old in good health and CMV-seropositive.

This clone was observed a few times. The chain joins TRBV6-6 to TRBJ2-7; 8 bases are shared with TRBD1. This CDR3 spans 14 amino acids. Germline V gene lookup returns CDR1 MNHNY and CDR2 SVGAGI (reference sequence). Trimming removed 4 bases from V and 2 bases from J; junction bases left unmatched: 4. CDR3 DNA sequence: TGTGCCAGCAGTTCCCGGACAGGGACCTACGAGCAGTACTTC. This sequence encodes CASSSRTGTYEQYF.

At least ten counts were recorded for this clone. The chain couples TRBV29-1 to TRBJ2-1; 13 positions match TRBD2. The CDR3 is 15 residues long. V trimming: 3 bases; J trimming: 9 bases; junction bases outside the gene matches: 8. Germline values: CDR1 SQVTM, CDR2 ANQGSEA. The DNA of the CDR3 is TGCAGCGTTGATTTGACTAGCGGGAGGTTTGGTGAGCAGTTCTTC. Amino acids: CSVDLTSGRFGEQFF.

This clone showed up just a few times. The chain recombines TRBV7-2 with TRBJ2-1; 7 bases are shared with TRBD2. This CDR3 region has 16 residues. The V and J ends lost 2 bases and 12 bases, in that order; junction bases with no gene match: 16. Germline CDR1 SGHTA, CDR2 FQGNSA. The CDR3 DNA reads TGTGCCAGCAGCTTAAGAGGGACTACGTTGGAACCGGCGCAGTTCTTC. It encodes CASSLRGTTLEPAQFF.

The chain couples TRBV19 to TRBJ1-3; the match to TRBD1 covers 7 bases. With V trimmed by 5 bases and J by 0 bases, 10 bases remained unmatched. CDR1 is LNHDA, CDR2 SQIVND, per germline (reference sequence). The CDR3 length is 17 residues. The CDR3 sequence: CASSSLFGTVSGNTIYF. The CDR3, as DNA: TGTGCCAGTAGTTCCCTCTTCGGGACAGTCTCTGGAAACACCATATATTTT. The full variable domain, with the rest looked up from reference TRBV19 and TRBJ1-3, is DGGITQSPKYLFRKEGQNVTLSCEQNLNHDAMYWYRQDPGQGLRLIYYSQIVNDFQKGDIAEGYSVSREKKESFPLTVTSAQKNPTAFYLCASSSLFGTVSGNTIYFGEGSWLTVV.

The V call is TRBV7-2, the J call TRBJ1-5, with a possible D match to TRBD1 (5 bases). V dropped 1 base and J dropped 6 bases, with 16 bases sitting between them. The length of the CDR3 is 16 residues. Germline assignment: CDR1 SGHTA and CDR2 FQGNSA. The CDR3 sequence: CASSLVFGGSGQPQHF. CDR3 sequence (DNA): TGTGCCAGCAGCTTAGTGTTTGGGGGGAGCGGTCAGCCCCAGCATTTT. Full variable domain (missing parts from reference TRBV7-2 and TRBJ1-5): GAGVSQSPSNKVTEKGKDVELRCDPISGHTALYWYRQSLGQGLEFLIYFQGNSAPDKSGLPSDRFSAERTGGSVSTLTIQRTQQEDSAVYLCASSLVFGGSGQPQHFGDGTRLSIL.

This clone was observed a handful of times. The genes are TRBV7-8 and TRBJ2-5; TRBD2 is a possible D gene (6 bases). V shed 5 bases and J shed 5 bases, with 21 bases lying between them. This CDR3 contains 16 residues. Germline V lookup: CDR1 SGHVS, CDR2 FQNEAQ. The DNA of the CDR3 is TGTGCCAGCAGCCCCACCCTAGTCCCGGAGGGGGAGACCCAGTACTTC. Translated, it gives CASSPTLVPEGETQYF.

This clone was recorded a few times. The chain has TRBV5-4 and TRBJ1-1; D gene unclear. Germline CDR1 and CDR2: SGHNT and YYREEE (reference sequence). With 2 bases removed from V and 1 base from J, the gap between germline ends came to 6 bases. The CDR3 consists of 13 residues. CDR3 sequence: CASSFRGNTEAFF. CDR3 coding DNA: TGTGCCAGCAGCTTTCGGGGGAACACTGAAGCTTTCTTT.

This chain links TRBV4-1 with TRBJ2-7; 10 bases are a match to TRBD1. The germline V gene encodes CDR1 MGHRA and CDR2 YSYEKL. CDR3 length equals 17 residues. J gave up 3 bases and V 2 bases, and 10 bases lay outside the gene matches. The CDR3 DNA reads as TGCGCCAGCAGCCAATCCACTCTCCGGGACAGGGGCTACGAGCAGTACTTC. It codes for CASSQSTLRDRGYEQYF.

A few counts support this clone. The rearrangement uses TRBV28 and TRBJ1-4, with D uncertain. Germline V CDR1 and CDR2: MDHEN, SYDVKM. The V gene lost 3 bases and the J gene lost 0 bases, with 8 bases spanning the gap. The CDR3 totals 15 residues. In nucleotides, the CDR3 is TGTGCCAGCAGTTTCTCGTTTCCAACTAATGAAAAACTGTTTTTT. Translating gives CASSFSFPTNEKLFF.

The chain joins TRBV7-3 to TRBJ2-7, with TRBD1 identical over 10 bases. There are 15 residues in the CDR3. Germline V lookup: CDR1 SGHTA, CDR2 FQGTGA. Trimming cost V 2 bases and J 5 bases; bases outside gene matches: 6. This chain's CDR3 is CASSLFGTGEHEQYF. CDR3 in DNA: TGTGCCAGCAGCTTATTTGGGACAGGGGAACACGAGCAGTACTTC.

The rearrangement joins TRBV5-5 to TRBJ2-7; 7 bases map to TRBD2. This CDR3 contains 17 residues. After removal of 4 bases from V and 6 bases from J, the junction contained 19 bases not matched to a gene. Germline CDR1 reads SGHKS; CDR2 reads YYEKEE (reference sequence). The CDR3 nucleotides read TGTGCCAGCAGCCCACGCCCCGGAGGACTAGAATCGTTCGAGCAGTACTTC. This codes for CASSPRPGGLESFEQYF.

This clone occurred a few times. The rearrangement uses TRBV7-9 and TRBJ2-7; TRBD1 might be the D (6 bases). This CDR3 spans 12 amino acids. Germline-derived CDR1 and CDR2 are SEHNR and FQNEAQ (reference sequence). V lost 3 bases, J lost 3 bases, and 6 bases lay in between. DNA for the CDR3: TGTGCCAGCAGCTTGACAGGCTACGAGCAGTACTTC. As protein: CASSLTGYEQYF.

This clone showed up just a few times. V and J are TRBV27 and TRBJ2-2; 10 nucleotides align to TRBD1. Trimming took 7 bases from V and 3 from J; bases not matched to a gene: 2. CDR1 MNHEY and CDR2 SMNVEV come from the germline V gene (reference sequence). The CDR3 length is 14 residues. CDR3 sequence reads: CASKGTGDTGELFF. CDR3 nucleotides: TGTGCCAGCAAAGGGACAGGGGACACCGGGGAGCTGTTTTTT.